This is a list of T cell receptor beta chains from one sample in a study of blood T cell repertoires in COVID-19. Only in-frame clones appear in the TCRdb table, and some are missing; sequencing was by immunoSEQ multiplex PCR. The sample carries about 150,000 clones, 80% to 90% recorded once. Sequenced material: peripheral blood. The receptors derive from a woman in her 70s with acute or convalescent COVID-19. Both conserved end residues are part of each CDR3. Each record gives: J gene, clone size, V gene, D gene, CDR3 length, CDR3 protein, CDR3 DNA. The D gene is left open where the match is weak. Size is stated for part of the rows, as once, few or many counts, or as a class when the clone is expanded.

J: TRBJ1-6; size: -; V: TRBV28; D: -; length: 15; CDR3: CASDTPGEYNSPLHF; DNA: TGTGCCAGTGACACCCCTGGGGAGTATAATTCACCCCTCCACTTT
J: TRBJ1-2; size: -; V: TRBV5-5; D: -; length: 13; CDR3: CASSLRQDYGYTF; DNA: TGTGCCAGCAGCTTGCGTCAGGACTATGGCTACACCTTC
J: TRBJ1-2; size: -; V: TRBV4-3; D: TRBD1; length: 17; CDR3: CASSQDRRTGSNYGYTF; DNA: TGCGCCAGCAGCCAAGATCGGAGGACAGGGAGCAACTATGGCTACACCTTC
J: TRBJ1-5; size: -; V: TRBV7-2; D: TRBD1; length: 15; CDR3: CASSPTRQGFQPQHF; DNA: TGTGCCAGCAGCCCTACTCGACAGGGATTTCAGCCCCAGCATTTT
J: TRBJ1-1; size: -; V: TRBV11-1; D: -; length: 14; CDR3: CASSHLSPNTEAFF; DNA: TGTGCCAGCAGCCACCTAAGTCCGAACACTGAAGCTTTCTTT
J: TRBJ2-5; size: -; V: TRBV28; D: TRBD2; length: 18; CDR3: CASSSVTSGGLLRETQYF; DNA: TGTGCCAGCAGTTCCGTGACTAGCGGGGGGCTGCTAAGAGAGACCCAGTACTTC
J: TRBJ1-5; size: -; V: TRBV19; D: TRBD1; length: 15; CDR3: CASRPGTVSNQPQHF; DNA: TGTGCCAGTAGGCCCGGGACAGTTAGCAATCAGCCCCAGCATTTT
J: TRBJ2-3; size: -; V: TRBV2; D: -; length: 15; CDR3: CASSEDWGSTDTQYF; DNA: TGTGCCAGCAGTGAAGACTGGGGCAGCACAGATACGCAGTATTTT
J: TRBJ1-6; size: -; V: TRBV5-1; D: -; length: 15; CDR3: CASSWGHSVNSPLHF; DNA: TGCGCCAGCAGCTGGGGACACTCGGTTAATTCACCCCTCCACTTT
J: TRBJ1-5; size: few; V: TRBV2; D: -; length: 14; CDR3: CASSENGSNQPQHF; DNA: TGTGCCAGCAGTGAAAACGGTAGCAATCAGCCCCAGCATTTT
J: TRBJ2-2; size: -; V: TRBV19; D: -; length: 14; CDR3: CASGGPSSTGELFF; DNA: TGTGCCAGTGGGGGCCCCTCGAGCACCGGGGAGCTGTTTTTT
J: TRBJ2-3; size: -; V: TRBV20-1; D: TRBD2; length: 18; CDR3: CSASKAFLRGGPPDTQYF; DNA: TGCAGTGCTAGTAAGGCCTTCTTGCGGGGGGGCCCGCCAGATACGCAGTATTTT
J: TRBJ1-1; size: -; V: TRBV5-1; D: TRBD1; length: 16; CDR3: CASSHRTGGQNTEAFF; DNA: TGCGCCAGCAGCCATAGGACAGGGGGCCAAAACACTGAAGCTTTCTTT
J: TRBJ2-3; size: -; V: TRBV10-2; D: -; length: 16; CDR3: CASSATQGFPTDTQYF; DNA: TGCGCCAGCAGTGCAACTCAGGGGTTCCCCACAGATACGCAGTATTTT
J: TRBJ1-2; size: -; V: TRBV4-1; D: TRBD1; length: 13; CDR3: CASSPRDRDGYTF; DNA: TGCGCCAGCAGCCCCCGCGACAGGGACGGCTACACCTTC
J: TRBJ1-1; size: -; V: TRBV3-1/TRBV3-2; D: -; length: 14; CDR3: CASSTYGREAEAFF; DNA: TGTGCCAGCAGTACTTACGGCAGAGAGGCTGAAGCTTTCTTT
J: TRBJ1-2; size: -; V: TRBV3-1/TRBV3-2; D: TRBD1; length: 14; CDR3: CASSPSDREYGYTF; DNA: TGTGCCAGCAGCCCGTCGGACAGGGAATATGGCTACACCTTC
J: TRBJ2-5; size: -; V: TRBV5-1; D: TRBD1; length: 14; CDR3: CASRKTGGGETQYF; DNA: TGCGCCAGCAGGAAGACAGGGGGCGGGGAGACCCAGTACTTC
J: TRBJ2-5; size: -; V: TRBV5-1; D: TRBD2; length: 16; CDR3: CASSYGSGGTAETQYF; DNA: TGCGCCAGCAGCTACGGAAGCGGGGGGACGGCGGAGACCCAGTACTTC
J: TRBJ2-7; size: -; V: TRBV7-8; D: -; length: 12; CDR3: CASSSSREEQYF; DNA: TGTGCCAGCAGCTCCTCACGCGAAGAGCAGTACTTC
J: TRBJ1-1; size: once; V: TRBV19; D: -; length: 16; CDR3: CASSPSLTGMNTEAFF; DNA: TGTGCCAGTAGTCCCTCATTAACAGGAATGAACACTGAAGCTTTCTTT
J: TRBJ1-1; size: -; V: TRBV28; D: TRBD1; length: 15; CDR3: CASSLRRGLNTEAFF; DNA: TGTGCCAGCAGTTTAAGAAGGGGGCTGAACACTGAAGCTTTCTTT
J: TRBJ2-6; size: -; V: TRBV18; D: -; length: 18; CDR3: CASSPLSLESSGANVLTF; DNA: TGTGCCAGCTCACCACTCTCTCTAGAGTCCTCTGGGGCCAACGTCCTGACTTTC
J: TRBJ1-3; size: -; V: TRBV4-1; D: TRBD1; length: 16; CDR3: CASSQAGTGRGDTIYF; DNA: TGCGCCAGCAGCCAAGCTGGGACAGGCCGGGGTGACACCATATATTTT
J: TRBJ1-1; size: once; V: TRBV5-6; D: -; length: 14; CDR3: CASSLRQANTEAFF; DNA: TGTGCCAGCAGCTTGCGACAGGCGAACACTGAAGCTTTCTTT
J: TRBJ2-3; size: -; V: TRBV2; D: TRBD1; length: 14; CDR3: CASGEGAQLVSQYF; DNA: TGTGCCAGCGGTGAGGGGGCCCAGCTAGTTTCGCAGTATTTT
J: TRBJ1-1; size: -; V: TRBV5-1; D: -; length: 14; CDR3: CASSLEAGPTEAFF; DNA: TGCGCCAGCAGCTTGGAGGCAGGGCCCACTGAAGCTTTCTTT
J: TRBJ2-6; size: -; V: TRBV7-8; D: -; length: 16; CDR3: CASRSLGDSGANVLTF; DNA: TGTGCCAGCAGATCCCTAGGGGACTCTGGGGCCAACGTCCTGACTTTC
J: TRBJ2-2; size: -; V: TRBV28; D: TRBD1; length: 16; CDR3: CASSFTTGLNTGELFF; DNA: TGTGCCAGCAGTTTTACGACAGGGCTAAACACCGGGGAGCTGTTTTTT
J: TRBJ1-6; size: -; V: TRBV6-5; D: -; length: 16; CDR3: CASSYSITGGGSPLHF; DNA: TGTGCCAGCAGTTACTCGATCACGGGGGGGGGATCACCCCTCCACTTT
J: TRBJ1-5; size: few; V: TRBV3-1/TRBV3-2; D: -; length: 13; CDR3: CASSQDRGSAQHF; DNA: TGTGCCAGCAGCCAAGACCGTGGCTCAGCCCAGCATTTT